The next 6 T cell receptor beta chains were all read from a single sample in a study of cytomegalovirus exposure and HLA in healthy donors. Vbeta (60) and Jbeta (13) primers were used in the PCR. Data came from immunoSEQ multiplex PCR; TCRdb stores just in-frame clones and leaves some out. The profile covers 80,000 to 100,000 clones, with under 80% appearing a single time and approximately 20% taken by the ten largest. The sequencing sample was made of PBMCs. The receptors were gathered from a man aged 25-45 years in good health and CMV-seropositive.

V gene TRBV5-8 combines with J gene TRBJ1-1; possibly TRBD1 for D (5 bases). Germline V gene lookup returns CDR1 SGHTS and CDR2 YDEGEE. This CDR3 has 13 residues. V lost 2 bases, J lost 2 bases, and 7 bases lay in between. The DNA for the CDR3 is TGTGCCAGCAGCTTTGACAGAAACACTGAAGCTTTCTTT. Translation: CASSFDRNTEAFF.

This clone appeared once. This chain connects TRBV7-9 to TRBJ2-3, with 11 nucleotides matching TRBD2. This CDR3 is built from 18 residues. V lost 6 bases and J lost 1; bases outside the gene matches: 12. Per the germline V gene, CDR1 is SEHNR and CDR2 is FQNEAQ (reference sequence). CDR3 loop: CASRAVVAGGPGTDTQYF. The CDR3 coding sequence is TGTGCCAGCAGGGCTGTGGTAGCGGGAGGGCCCGGCACAGATACGCAGTATTTT.

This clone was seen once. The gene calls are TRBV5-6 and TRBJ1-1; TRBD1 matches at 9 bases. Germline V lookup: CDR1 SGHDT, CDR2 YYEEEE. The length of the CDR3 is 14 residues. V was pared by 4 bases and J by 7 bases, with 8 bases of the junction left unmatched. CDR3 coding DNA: TGTGCCAGCAGCGGCCGGGACAGGGCCCTTGAAGCTTTCTTT. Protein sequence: CASSGRDRALEAFF.

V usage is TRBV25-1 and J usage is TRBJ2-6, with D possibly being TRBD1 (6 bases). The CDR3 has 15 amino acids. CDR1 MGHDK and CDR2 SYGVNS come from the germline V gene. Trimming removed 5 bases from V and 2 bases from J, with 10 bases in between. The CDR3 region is CASSTQGTGANVLTF. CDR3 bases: TGTGCCAGCAGTACACAGGGTACTGGGGCCAACGTCCTGACTTTC.

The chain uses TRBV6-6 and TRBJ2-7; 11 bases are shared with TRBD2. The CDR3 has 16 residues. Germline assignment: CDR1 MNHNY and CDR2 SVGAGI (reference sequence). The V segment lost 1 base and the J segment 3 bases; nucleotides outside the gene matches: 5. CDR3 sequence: CASSYFGTSGLYEQYF. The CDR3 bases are TGTGCCAGCAGTTACTTCGGGACTAGCGGTCTCTACGAGCAGTACTTC.

CDR3 DNA sequence: TGTGCCAGCAGTGTAACGGGGTTGGGAGATACGCAGTATTTT. This encodes CASSVTGLGDTQYF. The V call is TRBV6-1, the J call TRBJ2-3; perhaps TRBD2 as D (5 bases). The CDR3 sequence is 14 residues long. The germline V gene encodes CDR1 MNHNS and CDR2 SASEGT. Trimming shortened V by 4 bases and J by 5 bases, and 13 bases separated the two germline ends.